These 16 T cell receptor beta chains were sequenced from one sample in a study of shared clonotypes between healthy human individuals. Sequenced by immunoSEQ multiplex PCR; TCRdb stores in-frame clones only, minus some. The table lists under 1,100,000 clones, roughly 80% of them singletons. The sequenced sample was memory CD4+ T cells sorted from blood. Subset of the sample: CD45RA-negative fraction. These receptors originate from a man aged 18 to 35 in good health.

The CDR3 nucleotides are TGTGCCAGCACCGTCGGGCTAGCGTCGAACACCGGGGAGCTGTTTTTT. The encoded protein is CASTVGLASNTGELFF. The rearrangement joins TRBV7-9 to TRBJ2-2, with a tentative D call TRBD2 (6 bases). Germline V CDR1 and CDR2: SEHNR, FQNEAQ (reference sequence). This CDR3 spans 16 amino acids. V was clipped by 7 bases and J by 0 bases, with 15 bases between them.

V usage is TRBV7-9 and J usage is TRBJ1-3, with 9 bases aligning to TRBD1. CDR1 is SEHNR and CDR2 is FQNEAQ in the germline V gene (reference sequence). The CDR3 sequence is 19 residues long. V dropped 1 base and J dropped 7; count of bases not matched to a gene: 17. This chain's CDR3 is CASSLGDRVFGAGRNTIYF. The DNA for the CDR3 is TGTGCCAGCAGCTTAGGGGACAGGGTCTTTGGGGCAGGACGGAACACCATATATTTT.

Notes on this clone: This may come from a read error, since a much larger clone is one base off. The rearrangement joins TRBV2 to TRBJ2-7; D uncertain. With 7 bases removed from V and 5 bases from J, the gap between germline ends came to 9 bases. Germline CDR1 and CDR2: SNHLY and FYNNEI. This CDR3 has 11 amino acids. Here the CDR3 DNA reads TGTGCCAGCACAAGGTTCGACGAGCAGTACTTC. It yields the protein CASTRFDEQYF.

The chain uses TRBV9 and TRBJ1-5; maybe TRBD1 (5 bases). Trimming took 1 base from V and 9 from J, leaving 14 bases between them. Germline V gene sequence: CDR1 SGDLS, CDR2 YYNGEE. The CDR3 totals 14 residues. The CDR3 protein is CASSVLPKGVPQHF. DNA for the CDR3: TGTGCCAGCAGCGTACTTCCCAAAGGGGTGCCCCAGCATTTT.

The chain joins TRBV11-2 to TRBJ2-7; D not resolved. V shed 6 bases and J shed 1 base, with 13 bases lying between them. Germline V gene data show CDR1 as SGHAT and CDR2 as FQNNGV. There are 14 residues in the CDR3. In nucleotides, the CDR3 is TGTGCCAGCAGTCTTACCTTACAGTCCTACGAGCAGTACTTC. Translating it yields CASSLTLQSYEQYF.

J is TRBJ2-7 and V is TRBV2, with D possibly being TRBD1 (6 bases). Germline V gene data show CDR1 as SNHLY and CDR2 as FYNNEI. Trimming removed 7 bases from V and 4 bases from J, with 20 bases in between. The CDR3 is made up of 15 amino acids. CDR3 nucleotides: TGTGCCAGCACAACAGGGATTGGGACGAGGTACGAGCAGTACTTC. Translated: CASTTGIGTRYEQYF.

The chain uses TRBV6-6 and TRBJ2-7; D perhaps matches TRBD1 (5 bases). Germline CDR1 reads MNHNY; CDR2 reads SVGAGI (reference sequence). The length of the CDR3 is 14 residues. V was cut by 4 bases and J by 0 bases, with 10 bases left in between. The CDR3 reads CASSSPGPSYEQYF. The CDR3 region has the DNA TGTGCCAGCAGTTCCCCAGGGCCCTCCTACGAGCAGTACTTC.

CDR3 amino acids: CASSPRTGRNTEAFF. The CDR3 DNA sequence: TGTGCCAGCAGTCCCCGGACAGGAAGGAACACTGAAGCTTTCTTT. The chain links TRBV28 to TRBJ1-1; TRBD1 matches at 7 bases. Unmatched junction bases numbered 7, after V lost 5 bases and J lost 1 base. The CDR3 totals 15 residues. CDR1 is MDHEN, CDR2 SYDVKM, per germline.

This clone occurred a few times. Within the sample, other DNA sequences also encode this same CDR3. For the CDR3, the DNA is TGCGCCAGCAGCTTCGGTAGCACAGATACGCAGTATTTT. It codes for CASSFGSTDTQYF. This chain connects TRBV5-1 to TRBJ2-3; no clear D. Trimming removed 2 bases from V and 0 bases from J, with 4 bases in between. There are 13 residues in the CDR3. Germline CDR1 reads SGHRS; CDR2 reads YFSETQ.

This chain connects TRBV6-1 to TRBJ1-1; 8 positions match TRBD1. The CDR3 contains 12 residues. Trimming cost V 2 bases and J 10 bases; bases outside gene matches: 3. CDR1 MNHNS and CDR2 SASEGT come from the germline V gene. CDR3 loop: CASSETGTGAFF. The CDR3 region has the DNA TGTGCCAGCAGTGAAACGGGGACAGGAGCTTTCTTT.

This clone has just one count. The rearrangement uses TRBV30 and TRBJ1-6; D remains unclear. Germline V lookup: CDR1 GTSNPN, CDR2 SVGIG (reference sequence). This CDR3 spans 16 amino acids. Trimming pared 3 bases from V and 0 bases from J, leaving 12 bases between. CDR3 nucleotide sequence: TGTGCCTGGAGGGTGTGGCGTAGCTCCTATAATTCACCCCTCCACTTT. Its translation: CAWRVWRSSYNSPLHF.

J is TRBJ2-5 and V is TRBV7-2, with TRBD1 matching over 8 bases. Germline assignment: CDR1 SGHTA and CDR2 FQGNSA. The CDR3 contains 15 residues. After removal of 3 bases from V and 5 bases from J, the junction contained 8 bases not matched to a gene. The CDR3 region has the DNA TGTGCCAGCAGCTTGGCTGGCAGGGGGCCCGAGACCCAGTACTTC. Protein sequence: CASSLAGRGPETQYF.

The CDR3 spells CASRTGWGNYGYTF. CDR3 in DNA: TGTGCCAGCAGGACAGGGTGGGGTAACTATGGCTACACCTTC. The rearrangement links TRBV6-1 to TRBJ1-2; 7 bases agree with TRBD1. V lost 6 bases and J lost 1; bases outside the gene matches: 5. CDR3 size: 14 residues. Germline-derived CDR1 and CDR2 are MNHNS and SASEGT.

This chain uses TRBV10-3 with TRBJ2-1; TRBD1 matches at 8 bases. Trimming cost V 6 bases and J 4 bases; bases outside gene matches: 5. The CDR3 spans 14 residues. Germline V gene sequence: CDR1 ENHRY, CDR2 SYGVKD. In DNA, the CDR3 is TGTGCCATCAGCCCCCGGACAGGGTACAATGAGCAGTTCTTC. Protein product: CAISPRTGYNEQFF.

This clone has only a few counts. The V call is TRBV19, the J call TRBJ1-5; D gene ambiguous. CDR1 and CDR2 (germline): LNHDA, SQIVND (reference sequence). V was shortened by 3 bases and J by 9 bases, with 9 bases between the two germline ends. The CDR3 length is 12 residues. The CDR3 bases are TGTGCCAGTAGTATGAGGGAGTCGCCCCAGCATTTT. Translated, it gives CASSMRESPQHF.

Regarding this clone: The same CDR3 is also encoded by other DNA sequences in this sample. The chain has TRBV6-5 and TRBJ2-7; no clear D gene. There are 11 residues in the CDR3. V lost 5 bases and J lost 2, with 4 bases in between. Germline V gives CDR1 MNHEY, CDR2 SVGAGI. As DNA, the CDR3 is TGTGCCAGCAGTAGGGCCTACGAGCAGTACTTC. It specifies CASSRAYEQYF.